The entry below gives a single T cell receptor beta chain sequence along with its context. The target antigen is unknown. The CDR3 contains 15 residues. Trimming stripped 2 bases from V and 4 bases from J, with 14 bases between. Per the germline V gene, CDR1 is KGHSH and CDR2 is LQKENI. These data are taken from a study of beta chain features in type 1 diabetes. As every portion of the isolated RNA was reverse transcribed, the sequencing read expressed TCRB transcripts. Libraries were prepared by immunoSEQ multiplex PCR; TCRdb keeps only in-frame clonotypes and omits some of them. The table has some 250,000 clones, about 25% seen once; the top ten hold 3.5% to 4.5%. Points from the study as a whole: Whether HLA type affects TCRB rearrangement stayed undetermined in the present work. For patients and controls alike, PCR might favor shorter templates to the same degree. Type 1 diabetes patients had fewer VDJ junction insertions and more deletions.

The chain has TRBV18 and TRBJ1-1; no clear D. The TCR comes from a man aged 30 to 39 in good health. The sequencing input was central memory CD4+ T cells from blood. CDR3 coding DNA: TGTGCCAGCTCACCATGGGTGGGAGAGGGCACTGAAGCTTTCTTT. Its protein product is CASSPWVGEGTEAFF.